This T cell receptor beta chain was recovered during a study of monozygotic twins with inflammatory bowel disease. There were 3500 ng of total RNA used for each TCR library. TCRdb reprocessed the 5' RACE reads and stores each CDR3 protein as one record, lacking DNA. The sample has more than 350,000 distinct CDR3 sequences. Germline V gives CDR1 SGHTA, CDR2 FQGNSA. There are 16 residues in the CDR3. The sample comprised blood. The TCR was taken from a human donor with ulcerative colitis or Crohn's disease, or a healthy co-twin of an affected twin (not recorded which). The chain has TRBV7-2 and TRBJ2-3. The CDR3 reads CASSLARVPSTDTQYF.